The present T cell receptor beta chain was sequenced within a study of blood T cell repertoires in COVID-19. The germline V gene has CDR1 LNHDA and CDR2 SQIVND (reference sequence). The CDR3 spans 14 residues. V gave up 3 bases and J gave up 5 bases, with 13 bases separating them. In the original workflow: Scientists estimated how many nucleated cells there were by amplifying reference gene primers. The protocol was immunoSEQ multiplex PCR, while the TCRdb copy is restricted to in-frame clones and leaves out a portion. From that table come the V and J calls and clone size; the DNA was used to work out D and trimming. The sample contains over 250,000 clones, just under 90% of which appear only once. Patients of the Seattle cohort, enrolled during active infection, were followed longitudinally.

V usage is TRBV19 and J usage is TRBJ2-5, with a possible D match to TRBD1 (5 bases). The clonotype was recovered from a woman aged 50 to 60 with COVID-19, enrolled during active disease. The sequenced sample was peripheral blood. For the CDR3, the DNA is TGTGCCAGTAGTATCGGCAGGGTTGGCGAGACCCAGTACTTC. Its translation is CASSIGRVGETQYF. The full variable domain, completed using reference TRBV19 and TRBJ2-5, is DGGITQSPKYLFRKEGQNVTLSCEQNLNHDAMYWYRQDPGQGLRLIYYSQIVNDFQKGDIAEGYSVSREKKESFPLTVTSAQKNPTAFYLCASSIGRVGETQYFGPGTRLLVL.